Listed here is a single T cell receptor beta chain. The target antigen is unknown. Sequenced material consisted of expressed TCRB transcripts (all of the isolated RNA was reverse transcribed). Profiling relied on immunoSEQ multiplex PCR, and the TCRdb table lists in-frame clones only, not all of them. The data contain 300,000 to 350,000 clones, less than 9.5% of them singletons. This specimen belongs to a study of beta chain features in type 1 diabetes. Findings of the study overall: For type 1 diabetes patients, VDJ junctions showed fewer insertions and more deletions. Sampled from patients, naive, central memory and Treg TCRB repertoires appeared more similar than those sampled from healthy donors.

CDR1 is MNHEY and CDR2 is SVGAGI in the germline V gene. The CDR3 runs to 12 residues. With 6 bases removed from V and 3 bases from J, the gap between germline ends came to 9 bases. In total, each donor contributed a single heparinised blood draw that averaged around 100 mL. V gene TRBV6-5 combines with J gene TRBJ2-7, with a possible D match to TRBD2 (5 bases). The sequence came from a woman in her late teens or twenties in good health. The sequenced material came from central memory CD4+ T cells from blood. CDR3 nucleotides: TGTGCCAGCAGCCATCGGGGCTACGAGCAGTACTTC. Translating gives CASSHRGYEQYF.